The T cell receptor beta chain under discussion was sequenced for a study of blood T cell repertoires in COVID-19. Study summary: The United States, Italy and Spain were the sources of the acute and convalescent COVID-19 samples. In each case, the material was cDNA or gDNA derived from T cells, B-cell-depleted T cells, or PBMCs.

The protocol was immunoSEQ multiplex PCR, while the TCRdb copy is restricted to in-frame clones and leaves out a portion. Seen here are under 200,000 clones, roughly 81% observed once, and the top ten hold less than 9%. The germline CDR1 and CDR2 sequences are SEHNR and FQNEAQ (reference sequence). The CDR3 has 14 residues. Trimming cost V 4 bases and J 6 bases, with 12 bases left between them. Sample: peripheral blood. This clonotype originated in a man aged 35-49 years who had recovered from COVID-19. This chain connects TRBV7-9 to TRBJ2-2, with D unclear. CDR3 DNA sequence: TGTGCCAGCAGCTCCCCCCGCCGGGCCGGGGAGCTGTTTTTT. This sequence encodes CASSSPRRAGELFF.